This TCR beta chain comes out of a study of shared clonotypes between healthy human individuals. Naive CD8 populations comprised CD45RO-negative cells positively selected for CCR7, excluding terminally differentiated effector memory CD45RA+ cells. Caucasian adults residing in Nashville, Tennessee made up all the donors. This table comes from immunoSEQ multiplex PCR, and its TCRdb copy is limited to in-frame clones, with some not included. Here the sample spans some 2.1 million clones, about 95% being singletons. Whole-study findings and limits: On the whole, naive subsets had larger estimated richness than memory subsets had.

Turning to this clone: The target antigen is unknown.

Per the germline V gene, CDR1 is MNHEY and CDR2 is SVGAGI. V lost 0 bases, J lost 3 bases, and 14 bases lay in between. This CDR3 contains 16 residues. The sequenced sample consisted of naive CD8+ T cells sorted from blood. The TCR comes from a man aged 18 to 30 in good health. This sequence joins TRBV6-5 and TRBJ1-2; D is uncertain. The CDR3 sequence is CASSYSYLEGDYGYTF. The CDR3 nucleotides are TGTGCCAGCAGTTACTCATATTTGGAGGGTGACTATGGCTACACCTTC.